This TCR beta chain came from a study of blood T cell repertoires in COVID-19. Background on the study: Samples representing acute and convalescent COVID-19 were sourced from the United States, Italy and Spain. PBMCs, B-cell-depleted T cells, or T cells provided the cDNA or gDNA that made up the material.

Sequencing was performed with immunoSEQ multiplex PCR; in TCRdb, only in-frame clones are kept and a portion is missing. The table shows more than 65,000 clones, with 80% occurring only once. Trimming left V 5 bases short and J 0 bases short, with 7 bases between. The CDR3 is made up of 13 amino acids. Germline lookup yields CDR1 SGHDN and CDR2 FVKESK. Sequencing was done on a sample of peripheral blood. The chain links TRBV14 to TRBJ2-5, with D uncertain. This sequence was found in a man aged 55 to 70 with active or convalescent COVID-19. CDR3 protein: CASSYSYQETQYF. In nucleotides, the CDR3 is TGTGCCAGCAGCTACAGCTACCAAGAGACCCAGTACTTC.